What follows describes a single T cell receptor (beta chain). This sample is part of a study of blood T cell repertoires in COVID-19. On the study more broadly: T cells, B-cell-depleted T cells, or PBMCs provided the cDNA or gDNA that served as material.

Germline CDR1 MDHEN, CDR2 SYDVKM. The length of the CDR3 is 14 residues. Losses at the gene ends were 4 bases for V and 7 bases for J; bases not matched to a gene: 7. Grouping used clinical history reported by participants in a survey and questionnaire. Per the authors' pipeline: Nucleated cell counts were estimated from reference gene primer amplification. Produced via immunoSEQ multiplex PCR; TCRdb's table is partial and in-frame only. The D gene and trimming were derived from the DNA, and the V and J assignments and clone size from that table. The repertoire holds roughly 250,000 clones, with around 90% as singletons.

The chain is built from TRBV28 and TRBJ1-1; 9 nucleotides line up with TRBD1. This clonotype originated in a woman in her forties or fifties who had recovered from COVID-19. Specimen: PBMCs or T cells enriched from blood (not recorded which). DNA for the CDR3: TGTGCCAGCAGTTCCGGGACAGGGCCTAATGAAGCTTTCTTT. Its translation is CASSSGTGPNEAFF.